This record looks at one T cell receptor beta chain sequence and its context. Germline V gene lookup returns CDR1 SGHTA and CDR2 FQGNSA. Trimming took off 5 bases at V and 5 bases at J, with 13 bases between the two ends. This CDR3 has 14 amino acids. Measured with immunoSEQ multiplex PCR; TCRdb has only the in-frame clones, and not every one. The sample has about 530,000 clones, about 89% seen once. This sample is drawn from a study of blood T cell repertoires in COVID-19. The genes are TRBV7-2 and TRBJ2-1; a weak D match, TRBD2 (6 bases). The sequencing sample was made of peripheral blood. This TCR came from a woman aged 45-65 years with COVID-19, enrolled during active disease. CDR3 nucleotides: TGTGCCAGCAGCCCCCAACCGGGGGACAATGAGCAGTTCTTC. It is translated as CASSPQPGDNEQFF.